The 10 T cell receptor beta chains listed next were all sequenced from one sample in a study of blood T cell repertoires in COVID-19. Using immunoSEQ multiplex PCR, the repertoire was profiled, and TCRdb retains in-frame clones only, with some absent. The sample includes 200,000 or so clones, approximately 90% of them seen just once. The sequenced sample was peripheral blood. These receptors were taken from a man aged 55-75 years with COVID-19, enrolled during active disease.

The chain is built from TRBV21-1 and TRBJ2-4; TRBD2, the table's D call, was not compared with the DNA. TRBV21-1 is shown as a pseudogene. The CDR3 runs 19 residues. CDR3 loop: CASSKEGPPIRETKNIQYF. The DNA for the CDR3 is TGTGCCAGCAGCAAGGAGGGACCCCCCATCCGGGAGACTAAAAACATTCAGTACTTC.

The CDR3 DNA is TGCGCCAGCAGCTTGGGGATCGCGGGGGCCTACAATGAGCAGTTCTTC. It yields the protein CASSLGIAGAYNEQFF. This chain connects TRBV5-1 to TRBJ2-1; TRBD2 matches 7 bases. J gave up 2 bases and V 0 bases, and 5 bases lay outside the gene matches. CDR3 length: 16 amino acids. The germline V gene encodes CDR1 SGHRS and CDR2 YFSETQ.

CDR3 sequence (DNA): TGTGTCACAGACGGCCCGAATTCACCCCTCCACTTT. This gives the protein CVTDGPNSPLHF. The chain recombines TRBV28 with TRBJ1-6, with D unresolved. The CDR3 totals 12 residues. The germline CDR1 and CDR2 sequences are MDHEN and SYDVKM. The whole variable domain, filled in from reference TRBV28 and TRBJ1-6, reads DVKVTQSSRYLVKRTGEKVFLECVQDMDHENMFWYRQDPGLGLRLIYFSYDVKMKEKGDIPEGYSVSREKKERFSLILESASTNQTSMYLCVTDGPNSPLHFGNGTRLTVT.

The table lists this clone with a count of one. This chain joins TRBV5-8 and TRBJ2-1, with 8 bases identical to TRBD2. The germline V gene encodes CDR1 SGHTS and CDR2 YDEGEE. Trimming removed 1 base from V and 1 base from J; junction bases left unmatched: 1. The CDR3 covers 15 residues. In nucleotides, the CDR3 is TGTGCCAGCAGCTTGATAGCGGGGTCCTACAATGAGCAGTTCTTC. Amino acid sequence: CASSLIAGSYNEQFF.

The rearrangement uses TRBV19 and TRBJ1-2; 8 nucleotides align to TRBD1. Germline loops: CDR1 LNHDA, CDR2 SQIVND (reference sequence). The CDR3 has 14 amino acids. Trimming cost V 6 bases and J 8 bases; bases outside gene matches: 11. The CDR3 sequence is CASSVGDRIRGYTF. The CDR3 DNA reads TGTGCCAGTAGCGTAGGGGACAGGATCAGGGGCTACACCTTC.

The chain is built from TRBV5-6 and TRBJ2-3; 10 nucleotides align to TRBD2. This CDR3 is built from 15 residues. The germline CDR1 and CDR2 sequences are SGHDT and YYEEEE. Unmatched junction bases numbered 1, after V lost 3 bases and J lost 0 bases. In nucleotides, the CDR3 is TGTGCCAGCAGCTCGGGACTAGCGAGCACAGATACGCAGTATTTT. It specifies CASSSGLASTDTQYF.

V and J are TRBV6-5 and TRBJ1-1; D is perhaps TRBD1 (5 bases). Deletions cut 2 bases from V and 9 bases from J, with 16 bases between. From germline, CDR1 is MNHEY and CDR2 SVGAGI. This CDR3 contains 14 residues. This CDR3 reads CASSYLGTSLQAFF. CDR3 bases: TGTGCCAGCAGTTACCTAGGGACTTCCCTTCAAGCTTTCTTT.

This clone appeared a few times. V gene TRBV12-3 or TRBV12-4 combines with J gene TRBJ1-1, with a possible D match to TRBD1 (5 bases). The CDR3 consists of 13 residues. With 6 bases removed from V and 3 bases from J, the gap between germline ends came to 11 bases. The DNA of the CDR3 is TGTGCCAGCAGCCTCGACAGTGACACTGAAGCTTTCTTT. Protein product: CASSLDSDTEAFF.

The chain links TRBV12-3 or TRBV12-4 to TRBJ2-4; TRBD1 agrees at 8 bases. CDR3 length: 13 amino acids. After removal of 4 bases from V and 8 bases from J, the junction contained 4 bases not matched to a gene. This chain's CDR3 is CASSYGQGYIQYF. DNA of the CDR3: TGTGCCAGCAGTTACGGACAGGGATACATTCAGTACTTC.

J is TRBJ1-5 and V is TRBV19; a possible D gene is TRBD1 (6 bases). The CDR3 totals 13 residues. Trimming cost V 7 bases and J 4 bases, with 11 bases left between them. The germline V gene has CDR1 LNHDA and CDR2 SQIVND (reference sequence). CDR3 loop: CASTRGQNQPQHF. The DNA of the CDR3 is TGTGCCAGTACGCGGGGGCAAAATCAGCCCCAGCATTTT. The whole variable domain, remainder taken from reference TRBV19 and TRBJ1-5, is DGGITQSPKYLFRKEGQNVTLSCEQNLNHDAMYWYRQDPGQGLRLIYYSQIVNDFQKGDIAEGYSVSREKKESFPLTVTSAQKNPTAFYLCASTRGQNQPQHFGDGTRLSIL.